A selection of T cell receptor beta chains follows, all from one sample in a study of T cell changes during pregnancy in multiple sclerosis. Only in-frame clones appear in the TCRdb table, and some are missing; sequencing was by immunoSEQ multiplex PCR. The table has more than 30,000 clones, around 90% seen once. This specimen was CD4+ T cells from peripheral blood mononuclear cells, taken in the third trimester of pregnancy. The receptors stem from a female donor in good health, enrolled as a control in a pregnancy study. Both conserved end residues are part of each CDR3. The order of the fields is J gene, clone size, D gene, V gene, CDR3 DNA, CDR3 protein. D genes are given only for firm matches. Size values are once, few and many counts, or a class for expanded clones, and some rows have none.

J: TRBJ2-1; size: -; D: TRBD1; V: TRBV18; DNA: TGTGCCAGCTCGCTCCGGGACAGGGGTAATGAGCAGTTCTTC; CDR3: CASSLRDRGNEQFF
J: TRBJ2-7; size: -; D: -; V: TRBV5-4; DNA: TGTGCCAGCAGCTTTACGAGTTCCTACGAGCAGTACTTC; CDR3: CASSFTSSYEQYF
J: TRBJ2-1; size: once; D: TRBD2; V: TRBV14; DNA: TGTGCCAGCAAAGTCTCTAGCGGGAGTTGGAATGAGCAGTTCTTC; CDR3: CASKVSSGSWNEQFF
J: TRBJ2-1; size: once; D: -; V: TRBV28; DNA: TGTGCCAGCAGTTTGGTGAAAGGGGGGGCCTTGAGTGAGCAGTTCTTC; CDR3: CASSLVKGGALSEQFF
J: TRBJ2-7; size: -; D: TRBD2; V: TRBV27; DNA: TGTGCCAGCAGTTCTAGACTAGCGGGAAACGAGCAGTACTTC; CDR3: CASSSRLAGNEQYF
J: TRBJ2-2; size: -; D: -; V: TRBV21-1; DNA: TGTGCCAGCAGCAAAGTGGGGGGAGACACCGGGGAGCTGTTTTTT; CDR3: CASSKVGGDTGELFF
J: TRBJ2-7; size: -; D: TRBD2; V: TRBV5-6; DNA: TGTGCCAGCAGCTTCCTCGGAGCGGGGGGGCTTGAGCAGTACTTC; CDR3: CASSFLGAGGLEQYF
J: TRBJ2-7; size: -; D: -; V: TRBV30; DNA: TGTGCCTGGAGTCCCCGGGGGTACAACGAGCAGTACTTC; CDR3: CAWSPRGYNEQYF
J: TRBJ2-7; size: few; D: -; V: TRBV5-6; DNA: TGTGCCAGCAGCTTGCCAGGATCCGAGCAGTACTTC; CDR3: CASSLPGSEQYF
J: TRBJ2-1; size: -; D: TRBD2; V: TRBV18; DNA: TGTGCCAGCTCACCGGTCAGACTAGCGGGCAATGAGCAGTTCTTC; CDR3: CASSPVRLAGNEQFF
J: TRBJ2-1; size: -; D: TRBD2; V: TRBV28; DNA: TGTGCCAGCAGTTCCTCCAAGCGGGGCTCCTACAATGAGCAGTTCTTC; CDR3: CASSSSKRGSYNEQFF
J: TRBJ2-7; size: -; D: -; V: TRBV5-1; DNA: TGCGCCAGCAGCTTGGAGCCCTACTACGAGCAGTACTTC; CDR3: CASSLEPYYEQYF
J: TRBJ1-5; size: -; D: -; V: TRBV18; DNA: TGTGCCAGCTCACCACGCGTGCAGGATAGCAATCAGCCCCAGCATTTT; CDR3: CASSPRVQDSNQPQHF
J: TRBJ2-3; size: -; D: TRBD2; V: TRBV10-2; DNA: TGCGCCAGCAGTGAGGTAGCGGGGGGTGCAGATACGCAGTATTTT; CDR3: CASSEVAGGADTQYF
J: TRBJ2-7; size: -; D: -; V: TRBV18; DNA: TGTGCCAGCTCACCAGTCGAGGGAACGACGGTCGAGCAGTACTTC; CDR3: CASSPVEGTTVEQYF
J: TRBJ1-2; size: -; D: TRBD1; V: TRBV5-6; DNA: TGTGCCAGCAGACAGGGGCCTGGCTACACCTTC; CDR3: CASRQGPGYTF
J: TRBJ2-3; size: -; D: -; V: TRBV5-6; DNA: TGTGCCAGCAGCTTCAGGCCAGGGGTAAGCCCAGATACGCAGTATTTT; CDR3: CASSFRPGVSPDTQYF
J: TRBJ2-7; size: -; D: TRBD1; V: TRBV6-5; DNA: TGTGCCAGCAGTTCCACCGGGACAGTGACTCCCGAGCAGTACTTC; CDR3: CASSSTGTVTPEQYF
J: TRBJ1-2; size: -; D: TRBD1; V: TRBV18; DNA: TGTGCCAGCTCACCACCGGGACTTGGGACAGGGGTTGGCTACACCTTC; CDR3: CASSPPGLGTGVGYTF
J: TRBJ2-5; size: -; D: TRBD2; V: TRBV7-2; DNA: TGTGCCAGCAGGCCTAGCGGGGGGGGGACCCAGTACTTC; CDR3: CASRPSGGGTQYF
J: TRBJ1-3; size: -; D: -; V: TRBV9; DNA: TGTGCCAGCAGCGTAGCGGCAGGGGGAAACACCATATATTTT; CDR3: CASSVAAGGNTIYF
J: TRBJ1-2; size: -; D: TRBD1; V: TRBV5-8; DNA: TGTGCCAGCAGCCCCGGGACAGCCTATGGCTACACCTTC; CDR3: CASSPGTAYGYTF
J: TRBJ2-2; size: -; D: -; V: TRBV30; DNA: TGTGCCTGGAGTTCCGGACAGGGAGGGTCGACCGGGGAGCTGTTTTTT; CDR3: CAWSSGQGGSTGELFF
J: TRBJ2-3; size: -; D: -; V: TRBV4-3; DNA: TGCGCCAGCAGCCAAGCACAGGTTACAGATACGCAGTATTTT; CDR3: CASSQAQVTDTQYF
J: TRBJ2-1; size: -; D: TRBD2; V: TRBV18; DNA: TGTGCCAGCTCACCCGGGACTAGCGGGGGGAATGAGCAGTTCTTC; CDR3: CASSPGTSGGNEQFF
J: TRBJ1-1; size: -; D: -; V: TRBV7-9; DNA: TGTGCCAGCAGTTTCACAGAGAACACTGAAGCTTTCTTT; CDR3: CASSFTENTEAFF
J: TRBJ1-2; size: -; D: TRBD1; V: TRBV19; DNA: TGTGCCAGTAGTGACTGGGACAGGCTCTACGAATATGGCTACACCTTC; CDR3: CASSDWDRLYEYGYTF